This T cell receptor (beta chain) was sequenced for a study of T cells after yellow fever vaccination. Across the whole study: Low-cell-number fractions underwent preparation using SMART-Seq v4 Ultra Low Input.

The ends were cut back, 0 bases at V and 8 bases at J, with 16 bases in the middle. Germline V gene data show CDR1 as LGHNA and CDR2 as YSLEER. This CDR3 contains 15 residues. Each CDR3 protein gets one entry after TCRdb re-called the 5' RACE reads with MiXCR. The table includes about 510,000 distinct CDR3 sequences, just over 20% detected once. Study results and limitations: Only a minor proportion of clonotypes was detected across both CD4 and CD8 compartments.

This clonotype was seen only a few times. Its antigen is not known. The material sequenced was PBMCs, taken roughly 20 days after the first yellow fever vaccination. This clonotype originated in a man younger than 35 who received the YFV17D yellow fever vaccine. The rearrangement joins TRBV4-3 to TRBJ1-2, with D tentatively TRBD1 (5 bases). The CDR3 here is CASSQDPLVGGGYTF. The CDR3 DNA follows: TGCGCCAGCAGCCAAGACCCCCTCGTCGGGGGAGGCTACACCTTC.